This entry lists 19 T cell receptor beta chains sequenced from one sample in a study of blood T cell repertoires in COVID-19. The data were produced by immunoSEQ multiplex PCR, yet TCRdb's version contains in-frame clones alone and is incomplete. The data show some 330,000 clones, 80% to 90% seen once. The sample comprised PBMCs or T cells enriched from blood (not recorded which). The receptors come from a man aged 25-40 years who had recovered from COVID-19.

This clone was found once. The chain combines TRBV6-5 with TRBJ2-7; 7 nucleotides match TRBD1. V trimming: 2 bases; J trimming: 6 bases; junction bases outside the gene matches: 10. The germline V gene has CDR1 MNHEY and CDR2 SVGAGI. CDR3 length equals 15 residues. CDR3 nucleotide sequence: TGTGCCAGCAGTTACACGAGACGACAGGGTGGCGAGCAGTACTTC. It encodes CASSYTRRQGGEQYF.

The V gene is TRBV18, the J gene TRBJ2-3; TRBD2 aligns across 12 bases. V dropped 3 bases and J dropped 8; count of bases not matched to a gene: 9. Germline CDR1 is KGHSH and CDR2 is LQKENI. The CDR3 length is 16 residues. The CDR3 region has the DNA TGTGCCAGCTCACCCCGGACTAGCGGGGACGGCGGTACGCAGTATTTT. Encoded protein: CASSPRTSGDGGTQYF. The entire variable domain, with the rest obtained from reference TRBV18 and TRBJ2-3, is as follows: NAGVMQNPRHLVRRRGQEARLRCSPMKGHSHVYWYRQLPEEGLKFMVYLQKENIIDESGMPKERFSAEFPKEGPSILRIQQVVRGDSAAYFCASSPRTSGDGGTQYFGPGTRLTVL.

The chain couples TRBV6-4 to TRBJ1-6; 9 bases agree with TRBD1. Unmatched junction bases numbered 8, after V lost 1 base and J lost 7 bases. CDR3 length equals 17 residues. CDR1 MRHNA and CDR2 SNTAGT come from the germline V gene. The CDR3 DNA reads TGTGCCAGCAGTGACTTGACAGGGGGACTTCGGAATTCACCCCTCCACTTT. Protein: CASSDLTGGLRNSPLHF.

This chain links TRBV24-1 with TRBJ2-2; D is possibly TRBD2 (5 bases). Germline lookup yields CDR1 KGHDR and CDR2 SFDVKD. V gave up 9 bases and J gave up 3 bases, with 7 bases separating them. CDR3 length equals 12 residues. In nucleotides, the CDR3 is TGTGCCACCGAGAGGGACACCGGGGAGCTGTTTTTT. It codes for CATERDTGELFF.

The chain combines TRBV6-4 with TRBJ2-3, with 7 bases matching TRBD1. CDR3 length: 14 amino acids. Germline assignment: CDR1 MRHNA and CDR2 SNTAGT. Trimming at V came to 5 bases and at J to 0 bases, leaving 2 bases not matched to a gene. The CDR3 loop reads CASSTGESTDTQYF. CDR3 coding DNA: TGTGCCAGCAGTACAGGGGAGAGCACAGATACGCAGTATTTT.

This clone is a singleton in its sample. CDR3 bases: TGTGCCAGCAGACCGGGTCCTACCAGGGGAAGCTACGAGCAGTACTTC. Its translation is CASRPGPTRGSYEQYF. The chain joins TRBV28 to TRBJ2-7, with D possibly matching TRBD1 (6 bases). CDR3 length equals 16 residues. V dropped 6 bases and J dropped 3 bases, with 21 bases sitting between them. Germline CDR1 is MDHEN and CDR2 is SYDVKM.

The rearrangement links TRBV7-3 to TRBJ2-2; the D is unclear. The germline V gene encodes CDR1 SGHTA and CDR2 FQGTGA. V lost 0 bases and J 6 bases, leaving 2 bases between the germline ends. The CDR3 totals 12 residues. The DNA of the CDR3 is TGTGCCAGCAGCTTAACCGCCGGGGAGCTGTTTTTT. Protein sequence: CASSLTAGELFF.

The rearrangement uses TRBV28 and TRBJ2-7; a weak D match, TRBD1 (5 bases). CDR1 is MDHEN and CDR2 is SYDVKM in the germline V gene. The CDR3 has 14 amino acids. V was cut by 3 bases and J by 3 bases, with 12 bases left in between. CDR3 residues: CASSFGDSDYEQYF. CDR3 DNA sequence: TGTGCCAGCAGTTTTGGTGACAGCGACTACGAGCAGTACTTC.

The CDR3 loop reads CASSQLGQGATGELFF. CDR3 nucleotide sequence: TGCGCCAGCAGTCAATTGGGACAGGGAGCGACCGGGGAGCTGTTTTTT. The chain links TRBV23-1 to TRBJ2-2, with TRBD1 matching over 9 bases. TRBV23-1 is assigned to the ORF class and has an uncertain function. CDR3 size: 16 residues. Trimming at V came to 1 base and at J to 5 bases, leaving 5 bases not matched to a gene.

The chain couples TRBV5-1 to TRBJ2-1; 11 bases match TRBD2. Germline values: CDR1 SGHRS, CDR2 YFSETQ. This CDR3 has 16 amino acids. Trimming removed 4 bases from V and 8 bases from J; junction bases left unmatched: 11. The CDR3 is CASSPAGTSGSYEQFF. In DNA form, the CDR3 reads TGCGCCAGCAGCCCCGCCGGGACTAGCGGTTCCTATGAGCAGTTCTTC.

The rearrangement links TRBV11-2 to TRBJ2-1; D is possibly TRBD1 (6 bases). The CDR3 runs 15 residues. With 5 bases removed from V and 7 bases from J, the gap between germline ends came to 18 bases. Per the germline V gene, CDR1 is SGHAT and CDR2 is FQNNGV. The CDR3 loop is CASSPVRGPANEQFF. The DNA of the CDR3 is TGTGCCAGCAGCCCGGTCAGGGGCCCGGCAAATGAGCAGTTCTTC. The full variable domain, completed using reference TRBV11-2 and TRBJ2-1, is EAGVAQSPRYKIIEKRQSVAFWCNPISGHATLYWYQQILGQGPKLLIQFQNNGVVDDSQLPKDRFSAERLKGVDSTLKIQPAKLEDSAVYLCASSPVRGPANEQFFGPGTRLTVL.

The CDR3 reads CASSPGQGGNQPQHF. Here the CDR3 DNA reads TGTGCCAGCAGCCCAGGACAGGGGGGCAATCAGCCCCAGCATTTT. V and J are TRBV7-6 and TRBJ1-5; 10 bases agree with TRBD1. The germline gives CDR1 SGHVS, CDR2 FNYEAQ. The CDR3 extends over 15 amino acids. After removal of 5 bases from V and 2 bases from J, the junction contained 3 bases not matched to a gene. Supplemented by reference TRBV7-6 and TRBJ1-5, the full variable domain reads GAGVSQSPRYKVTKRGQDVALRCDPISGHVSLYWYRQALGQGPEFLTYFNYEAQQDKSGLPNDRFSAERPEGSISTLTIQRTEQRDSAMYRCASSPGQGGNQPQHFGDGTRLSIL.

This clone has just one count. The rearrangement links TRBV15 to TRBJ1-1, with 8 bases aligning to TRBD1. Germline-derived CDR1 and CDR2 are LNHNV and YYDKDF (reference sequence). V was clipped by 4 bases and J by 11 bases; unmatched bases: 9. This CDR3 has 13 residues. CDR3 coding DNA: TGTGCCACCAGCATAGACAGGGGAGACGCGGCTTTCTTT. Translation: CATSIDRGDAAFF.

This clone was picked up a small number of times. The chain links TRBV10-1 to TRBJ2-1, with 10 nucleotides matching TRBD1. V trimming: 8 bases; J trimming: 7 bases; junction bases outside the gene matches: 8. The germline V gene encodes CDR1 WNHNN and CDR2 SYGVQD (reference sequence). The CDR3 has 14 amino acids. CDR3 region: CASARQGAQNEQFF. CDR3 DNA sequence: TGCGCCAGCGCCCGACAGGGGGCGCAAAATGAGCAGTTCTTC.

The chain uses TRBV9 and TRBJ2-1; possible D gene TRBD1, 5 bases. In germline, CDR1 is SGDLS, CDR2 YYNGEE. The ends were cut back, 0 bases at V and 8 bases at J, with 12 bases in the middle. CDR3 length: 14 residues. This CDR3 is CASSVEVQGDEQFF. Written as DNA, the CDR3 is TGTGCCAGCAGCGTAGAAGTCCAGGGCGATGAGCAGTTCTTC.

In this sample, this clone turned up a few times. The gene calls are TRBV5-1 and TRBJ2-1; 13 bases are a match to TRBD2. Germline trimming cut 0 bases from V and 15 bases from J; bases unmatched to any gene: 12. The CDR3 loop spans 16 amino acids. The germline CDR1 and CDR2 sequences are SGHRS and YFSETQ. CDR3 sequence (DNA): TGCGCCAGCAGCTTGGCCCCCGGGACTAGCGGGGTTTTGGTGTTCTTC. This codes for CASSLAPGTSGVLVFF.

The CDR3 nucleotides are TGTGCCAGCAGCCAGGGGGCGAATCAGCCCCAGCATTTT. Translated: CASSQGANQPQHF. J is TRBJ1-5 and V is TRBV7-3, with 8 bases that match TRBD1. Germline CDR1 and CDR2: SGHTA and FQGTGA. V shed 5 bases, J shed 4 bases, and the junction held 1 base outside the gene matches. This CDR3 comprises 13 residues. Variable domain in full (rest from reference TRBV7-3 and TRBJ1-5): GAGVSQTPSNKVTEKGKYVELRCDPISGHTALYWYRQSLGQGPEFLIYFQGTGAADDSGLPNDRFFAVRPEGSVSTLKIQRTERGDSAVYLCASSQGANQPQHFGDGTRLSIL.

Remarks on this clone: The same CDR3 also results from other DNA sequences found in this sample. The rearrangement links TRBV6-5 to TRBJ2-6; a possible D gene is TRBD1 (5 bases). V was pared by 0 bases and J by 4 bases, with 10 bases between. The CDR3 covers 16 residues. Germline V gene lookup returns CDR1 MNHEY and CDR2 SVGAGI. This CDR3 is CASSYSIGAGANVLTF. The CDR3 DNA follows: TGTGCCAGCAGTTACTCGATAGGGGCAGGGGCCAACGTCCTGACTTTC.

CDR3 amino acids: CASSQPDRGVEKLFF. For the CDR3, the DNA is TGTGCCAGCAGCCAACCCGACAGGGGCGTTGAAAAACTGTTTTTT. The V and J genes are TRBV14 and TRBJ1-4, with TRBD1 identical over 8 bases. The CDR3 is 15 residues long. The germline CDR1 and CDR2 sequences are SGHDN and FVKESK. V dropped 2 bases and J dropped 7; count of bases not matched to a gene: 6.